This T cell receptor beta chain was identified in a study of cytomegalovirus exposure and HLA in healthy donors. J gave up 1 base and V 8 bases, and 4 bases lay outside the gene matches. The CDR3 runs to 15 residues. Looked up from germline, CDR1 is SNHLY and CDR2 is FYNNEI. Regarding the study as a whole: In a later analysis, a missense DCLRE1C variant was linked to TCR beta V- and J-gene trimming.

With 60 Vbeta and 13 Jbeta primers, the PCR was carried out. Assay used: immunoSEQ multiplex PCR; TCRdb lists only in-frame clones, some missing. The sample records some 150,000 clones, 65% to 85% being singletons. Of note for this clone: The target antigen is unknown.

This chain connects TRBV2 to TRBJ2-3, with 12 bases fitting TRBD2. The receptor's source is a woman aged 40 to 50 in good health and CMV-seropositive. Sample: PBMCs. The CDR3 DNA sequence: TGTGCCAGCCGCCGACTAGCGGGGGGCACAGATACGCAGTATTTT. Its protein product is CASRRLAGGTDTQYF.